The 8 T cell receptor beta chains in this list originate from one sample, sequenced in a study of shared clonotypes between healthy human individuals. Naive CD8 populations comprised CD45RO-negative cells positively selected for CCR7, excluding terminally differentiated effector memory CD45RA+ cells. Profiled with immunoSEQ multiplex PCR; TCRdb holds only in-frame clones, not every one. The repertoire has under 2,000,000 clones, over 85% of them found once; the top ten carry 0.9% to 1.5%. Sequenced material: naive CD8+ T cells sorted from blood. The receptors come from a man between 18 and 35 years old in good health.

This rearrangement joins TRBV7-9 to TRBJ2-4; D is perhaps TRBD1 (6 bases). V was clipped by 4 bases and J by 8 bases, with 18 bases between them. The CDR3 has 15 amino acids. CDR1 is SEHNR, CDR2 FQNEAQ, per germline (reference sequence). The CDR3: CASSSGHTPQDIQYF. CDR3 in DNA: TGTGCCAGCAGCTCGGGACATACCCCTCAGGACATTCAGTACTTC. Complete variable domain (other parts from reference TRBV7-9 and TRBJ2-4): DTGVSQNPRHKITKRGQNVTFRCDPISEHNRLYWYRQTLGQGPEFLTYFQNEAQLEKSRLLSDRFSAERPKGSFSTLEIQRTEQGDSAMYLCASSSGHTPQDIQYFGAGTRLSVL.

The V call is TRBV30, the J call TRBJ1-1; D gene ambiguous. Germline CDR1 is GTSNPN and CDR2 is SVGIG (reference sequence). This CDR3 has 13 amino acids. Trimming left V 7 bases short and J 4 bases short, with 16 bases between. The CDR3 DNA sequence: TGTGCCTCCTGGTGGGCTTTCGGCACTGAAGCTTTCTTT. Amino acids: CASWWAFGTEAFF.

The rearrangement uses TRBV5-6 and TRBJ1-1; D not resolved. Trimming shortened V by 0 bases and J by 0 bases, and 15 bases separated the two germline ends. Germline CDR1 reads SGHDT; CDR2 reads YYEEEE. The CDR3 totals 17 residues. CDR3 DNA: TGTGCCAGCAGCTTGGATGCAGATTTGAACATGAACACTGAAGCTTTCTTT. Its translation is CASSLDADLNMNTEAFF.

This clone was seen more than once but under ten times. CDR3 sequence (DNA): TGTGCCAGCAGCTTAGGGCCGGTGGAGGGCTACACCTTC. This encodes CASSLGPVEGYTF. The chain employs TRBV7-9 and TRBJ1-2; D is uncertain. V was pared by 1 base and J by 8 bases, with 11 bases between. Germline V lookup: CDR1 SEHNR, CDR2 FQNEAQ (reference sequence). CDR3 length: 13 amino acids. The full variable domain, rest sourced from reference TRBV7-9 and TRBJ1-2, is DTGVSQNPRHKITKRGQNVTFRCDPISEHNRLYWYRQTLGQGPEFLTYFQNEAQLEKSRLLSDRFSAERPKGSFSTLEIQRTEQGDSAMYLCASSLGPVEGYTFGSGTRLTVV.

This clone occurred a few times. The chain joins TRBV27 to TRBJ2-1; 10 bases match TRBD2. V trimming: 5 bases; J trimming: 7 bases; junction bases outside the gene matches: 14. The germline CDR1 and CDR2 sequences are MNHEY and SMNVEV (reference sequence). The CDR3 has 17 residues. The CDR3 nucleotides are TGTGCCAGCAGTAGAGGGGTTGTTGCTAGCGGGAGTAATGAGCAGTTCTTC. Its translation: CASSRGVVASGSNEQFF.

The count of this clone is one. This rearrangement joins TRBV5-1 to TRBJ2-7, with D hard to call. This CDR3 region has 11 residues. V was shortened by 6 bases and J by 6 bases, with 10 bases between the two germline ends. The germline CDR1 and CDR2 sequences are SGHRS and YFSETQ. The CDR3: CASTIGGEQYF. DNA of the CDR3: TGCGCCAGCACCATTGGTGGCGAGCAGTACTTC.

V is TRBV6-1 and J is TRBJ1-5; D ambiguous. Germline V gene sequence: CDR1 MNHNS, CDR2 SASEGT. The length of the CDR3 is 13 residues. V was pared by 2 bases and J by 4 bases, with 6 bases between. The CDR3 loop is CASSEWLNQPQHF. The DNA for the CDR3 is TGTGCCAGCAGTGAATGGCTGAATCAGCCCCAGCATTTT.

This clone was seen more than once but under ten times. J is TRBJ1-3 and V is TRBV4-1; the D is unclear. Germline V gives CDR1 MGHRA, CDR2 YSYEKL. V lost 5 bases and J 12 bases, leaving 17 bases between the germline ends. The CDR3 extends over 13 amino acids. The chain's CDR3 is CASSKSSLSHIYF. The CDR3 DNA reads TGCGCCAGCAGCAAATCGAGTCTATCCCACATATATTTT.